The entry below gives a single T cell receptor (beta chain) sequence along with its context. Its antigen remains unidentified. The data are from a study of cytomegalovirus exposure and HLA in healthy donors. Overall study findings and caveats: Presence/absence analyses treated sequencing depth as roughly uniform across donors. A few of the chains that were CMV-associated were confirmed in vitro to be specific for CMV antigens. As was reported, the HLA-A and HLA-B alleles of most subjects were accurately predicted from TCR beta sequences.

This PCR relied on a set of 60 Vbeta primers and 13 Jbeta primers. The protocol was immunoSEQ multiplex PCR, while the TCRdb copy is restricted to in-frame clones and leaves out a portion. The sample contains about 160,000 clones, over 60% of which appear only once. Germline-derived CDR1 and CDR2 are MNHEY and SMNVEV (reference sequence). Trimming stripped 5 bases from V and 5 bases from J, with 12 bases between. The CDR3 length is 13 residues. This receptor was identified in a woman aged 40 to 49 in good health and CMV-seronegative. The rearrangement joins TRBV27 to TRBJ2-5, with D possibly matching TRBD2 (5 bases). The sample consisted of PBMCs. DNA for the CDR3: TGTGCCAGCAGTCCCACTAGGTGGGAGACCCAGTACTTC. This encodes CASSPTRWETQYF.